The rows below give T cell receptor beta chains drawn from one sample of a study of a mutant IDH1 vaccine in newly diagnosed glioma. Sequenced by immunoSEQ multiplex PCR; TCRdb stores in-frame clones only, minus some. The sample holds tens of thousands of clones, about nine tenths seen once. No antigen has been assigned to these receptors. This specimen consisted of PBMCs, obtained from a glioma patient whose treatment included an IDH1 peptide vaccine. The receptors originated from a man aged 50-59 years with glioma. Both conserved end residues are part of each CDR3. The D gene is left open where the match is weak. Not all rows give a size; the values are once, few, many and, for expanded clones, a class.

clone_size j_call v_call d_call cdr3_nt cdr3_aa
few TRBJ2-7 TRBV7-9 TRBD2 TGTGCCAGCAGCGCATGGCCCCCCGGGAGGCAGAACTCCTACGAGCAGTACTTC CASSAWPPGRQNSYEQYF
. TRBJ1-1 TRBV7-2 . TGTGCCAGCAGCTTCCCAGAGGGGACTGAAGCTTTCTTT CASSFPEGTEAFF
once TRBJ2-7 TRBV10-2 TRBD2 TGCGCCAGCAGGACTAGCGGGGAACGAGGCGAGCAGTACTTC CASRTSGERGEQYF
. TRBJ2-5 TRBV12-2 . TGTGCAAGTCGCTTACTAGCGGGGGAAGAGACCCAGTACTTC CASRLLAGEETQYF
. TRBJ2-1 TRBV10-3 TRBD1 TGTGCCATCAGTGGACCCGGGACAGGGGGCGCAGAAGGAACCTACAATGAGCAGTTCTTC CAISGPGTGGAEGTYNEQFF
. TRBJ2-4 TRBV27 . TGTGCCAGCAGTTTACGGGGAGAAGCCAAAAACATTCAGTACTTC CASSLRGEAKNIQYF
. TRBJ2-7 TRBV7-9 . TGTGCCAGCAGCTTAATCCGGACGTCCACACTTGACGAGCAGTACTTC CASSLIRTSTLDEQYF
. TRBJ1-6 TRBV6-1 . TGTGCCACGGCTCTGACAGCTAATAATTCACCCCTCCACTTT CATALTANNSPLHF
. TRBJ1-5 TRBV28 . TGTGCCAGCAGAGCACGTCCAGGATGGGGATTGCGCAATCAGCCCCAGCATTTT CASRARPGWGLRNQPQHF
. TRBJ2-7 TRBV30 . TGTGCCTGCCCGGGACCCCACCGGCACGAGCAGTACTTC CACPGPHRHEQYF
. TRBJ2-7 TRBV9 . TGTGCCAGCAGCGCCTCTAGCGAGATCCGCTACGAGCAGTACTTC CASSASSEIRYEQYF
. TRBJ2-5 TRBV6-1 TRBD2 TGTGCCAGCTTTAAGGGCGCGGGGGGGAGGGAGACCCAGTACTTC CASFKGAGGRETQYF
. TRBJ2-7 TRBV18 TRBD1 TGTGCCAGCTCACCAGGGGACAGCTCCTACGAGCAGTACTTC CASSPGDSSYEQYF
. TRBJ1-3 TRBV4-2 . TGTGCCAGCAGCCAAGATGGGACACCCGGAAACACCATATATTTT CASSQDGTPGNTIYF
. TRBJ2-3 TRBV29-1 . TGCAGCGTTGAAGATGGGCAGAGGGACACAGATACGCAGTATTTT CSVEDGQRDTDTQYF
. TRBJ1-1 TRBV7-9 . TGTGCCAGCAACACGGGGCAGCTCACTGAAGCTTTCTTT CASNTGQLTEAFF
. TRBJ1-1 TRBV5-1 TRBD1 TGCGCCAGCAGCTTGGGGCTCGGGACAGGGTCTGAGAAGGGCACTGAAGCTTTCTTT CASSLGLGTGSEKGTEAFF
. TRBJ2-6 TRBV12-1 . TGTGCCAGCAGCAGATCTGGGGCCAACGTCCTGACTTTC CASSRSGANVLTF
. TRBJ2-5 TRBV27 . TGTGCCAGCAGTTTGGAGAGGGGGGGGGAGACCCAGTACTTC CASSLERGGETQYF
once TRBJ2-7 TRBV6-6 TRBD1 TGTGCCAGCAGTTACACAGGGGGATACGAGCAGTACTTC CASSYTGGYEQYF
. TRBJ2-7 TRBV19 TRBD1 TGTGCCAGTAGTCCCTGGGACAGGGCCTACGAGCAGTACTTC CASSPWDRAYEQYF
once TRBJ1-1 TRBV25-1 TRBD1 TGTGCCAGCAGTGATCCCTCAGGGGGCGACACTGAAGCTTTCTTT CASSDPSGGDTEAFF
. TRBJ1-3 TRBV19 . TGTGCCAGTAGTTTCAGGACCCCTTTCTCTGGAAACACCATATATTTT CASSFRTPFSGNTIYF
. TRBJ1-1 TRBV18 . TGTGCCAGCTCCCCGAGGGCTGTAAACACTGAAGCTTTCTTT CASSPRAVNTEAFF
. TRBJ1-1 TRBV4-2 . TGTGCCAGCAGCCTTAACGCCAGGGGCATAACTGAAGCTTTCTTT CASSLNARGITEAFF
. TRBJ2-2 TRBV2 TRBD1 TGTGCCAGCACCCCGGGACAGTCCACCGGGGAGCTGTTTTTT CASTPGQSTGELFF
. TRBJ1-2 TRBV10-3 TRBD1 TGTGCCATCAGTCCGACAGGGCCCCGGGGCTATGGCTACACCTTC CAISPTGPRGYGYTF
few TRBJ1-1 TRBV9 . TGTGCCAGCAGCCCAATGCAGGGAGTCACTGAAGCTTTCTTT CASSPMQGVTEAFF
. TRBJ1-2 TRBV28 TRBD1 TGTGCCAACCGGGACAGGGTAAACTATGGCTACACCTTC CANRDRVNYGYTF
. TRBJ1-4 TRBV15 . TGTGCCACCAGCACCGGAACGGAAGAAAAACTGTTTTTT CATSTGTEEKLFF
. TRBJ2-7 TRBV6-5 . TGTGCCAGCAGTACCCGGACTAGGGGGGAGCAGTACTTC CASSTRTRGEQYF
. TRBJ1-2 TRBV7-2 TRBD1 TGTGCCAGCAGCCCGTCCGGGGCAGGGGGCTCTTATGGCTACACCTTC CASSPSGAGGSYGYTF
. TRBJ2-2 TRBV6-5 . TGTGCCAGTAGTTCCAGGGGTACGGTCGGGGAGCTGTTTTTT CASSSRGTVGELFF
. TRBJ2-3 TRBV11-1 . TGTGCCAGCAGCTTAGGGCAGCTATTGGCAGATACGCAGTATTTT CASSLGQLLADTQYF
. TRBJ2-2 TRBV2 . TGTGCCAGCAGACCGGGGTGGTCCGGGGAGCTGTTTTTT CASRPGWSGELFF
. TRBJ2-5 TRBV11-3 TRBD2 TGTGCCAGCAGCTTAGGGGGGGTAGCGGGAGGCGTTCCAGGGACCCAGTACTTC CASSLGGVAGGVPGTQYF
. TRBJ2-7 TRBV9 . TGTGCCAGCAGCGTAGAATGGGACCCCGCCGTGGGCTACGAGCAGTACTTC CASSVEWDPAVGYEQYF
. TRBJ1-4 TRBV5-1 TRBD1 TGCGCCAGCAGTCCCGGGACAGGGGCCGAAAAACTGTTTTTT CASSPGTGAEKLFF
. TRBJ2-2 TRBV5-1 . TGCGCCAGCAGCTTGGAGGCGAACACCGGGGAGCTGTTTTTT CASSLEANTGELFF
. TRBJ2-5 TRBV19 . TGTGCCAGTAGGCAGAGTGGAGAGACCCAGTACTTC CASRQSGETQYF
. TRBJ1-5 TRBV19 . TGTGCCAGTACCCAAATACAGGGATCCAATCAGCCCCAGCATTTT CASTQIQGSNQPQHF
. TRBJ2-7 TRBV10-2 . TGCGCCAGCAGTGAGTCGAATTTTCCTAGGGCCCCCTACGAGCAGTACTTC CASSESNFPRAPYEQYF
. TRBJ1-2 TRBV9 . TGTGCCAGCAGCGTAGGGGCCGGGACTCGGCATGTCGGCTACACCTTC CASSVGAGTRHVGYTF
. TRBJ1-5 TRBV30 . TGTGCCTGGAGTGTAGCTCGCAATCAGCCCCAGCATTTT CAWSVARNQPQHF
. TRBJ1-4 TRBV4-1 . TGCGCCAGCAGCCAAGGCCCAACAGGAAAACTGTTTTTT CASSQGPTGKLFF
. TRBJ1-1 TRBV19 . TGTGCCAGTAGTATAGATGGACAGTTGAACACTGAAGCTTTCTTT CASSIDGQLNTEAFF
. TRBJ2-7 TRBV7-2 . TGTGCCAGCAGCTTAGGAGGTGTGGGTTACGAGCAGTACTTC CASSLGGVGYEQYF
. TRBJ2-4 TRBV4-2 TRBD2 TGTGCCAGCGCCTGGAGCCTAGCGGGGGGCTCAGCCAAAAACATTCAGTACTTC CASAWSLAGGSAKNIQYF
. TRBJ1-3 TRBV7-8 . TGTGCCAGCGGAGAGAGGGCAGGAAACACCATATATTTT CASGERAGNTIYF
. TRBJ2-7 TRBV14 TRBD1 TGTGCCAGCAGCCAGGACTTAACGGAGCGGACAGGGGGAGGTCTCGACTACGAGCAGTACTTC CASSQDLTERTGGGLDYEQYF
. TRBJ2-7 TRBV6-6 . TGTGCCAGTGCCCGGGACCCCACCTACGAGCAGTACTTC CASARDPTYEQYF